The present T cell receptor beta chain was sequenced within a study of regulatory and conventional T cells in RAG deficiency. The protocol was immunoSEQ multiplex PCR, while the TCRdb copy is restricted to in-frame clones and leaves out a portion. The sample consists of about 50,000 clones, approximately 90% of them appearing once. Of note for this clone: What it binds is not known.

Conventional CD4+ T cells were sorted from blood as CD25-low CD127-high cells. The germline V gene has CDR1 SGHTA and CDR2 FQGNSA. This CDR3 is 14 amino acids long. V lost 5 bases to trimming and J lost 0 bases, with 7 bases between them. General study points: In Omenn syndrome, Treg and Tconv repertoires overlapped >90%. Other subsets showed about 9-fold reductions, but Treg unique TCR beta sequences fell approximately 100-fold in these patients. Control T-cell subsets had markedly higher Shannon entropy and lower Simpson indices than RAG-deficient patients.

This same sample was also part of a study on regulatory T cells. That report adds: Primers: 52 TRBV forward and 13 TRBJ reverse. In patients, unique TRB V-J pairs were restricted and V/J usage skewed, especially in Tregs.

The material sequenced was CD4+ effector T cells sorted from blood. The chain recombines TRBV7-2 with TRBJ2-2; no clear D. This sequence originates from a human donor in good health. CDR3 loop: CASSVGTNTGELFF. The DNA for the CDR3 is TGTGCCAGCAGCGTTGGTACGAACACCGGGGAGCTGTTTTTT.